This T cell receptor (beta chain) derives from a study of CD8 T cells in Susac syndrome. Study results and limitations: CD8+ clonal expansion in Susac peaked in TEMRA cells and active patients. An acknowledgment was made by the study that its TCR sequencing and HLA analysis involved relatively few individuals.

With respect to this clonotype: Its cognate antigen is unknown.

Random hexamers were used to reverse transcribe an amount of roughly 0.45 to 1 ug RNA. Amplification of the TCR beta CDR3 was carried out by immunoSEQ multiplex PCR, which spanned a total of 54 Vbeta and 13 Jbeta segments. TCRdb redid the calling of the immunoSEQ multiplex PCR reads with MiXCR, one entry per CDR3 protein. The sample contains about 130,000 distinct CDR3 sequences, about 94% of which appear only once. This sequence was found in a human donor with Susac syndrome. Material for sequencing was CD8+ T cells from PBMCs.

The CDR3, as DNA: TGTGCCAGCAGCCGCGCCCAGCGGAGCTCCTACGAGCAGTACTTC. Protein sequence: CASSRAQRSSYEQYF. The rearrangement links TRBV13 to TRBJ2-7, with TRBD2 as a possible D gene (5 bases). Germline values: CDR1 PRHDT, CDR2 FYEKMQ (reference sequence). V lost 5 bases, J lost 0 bases, and 14 bases lay in between. The CDR3 has 15 amino acids.